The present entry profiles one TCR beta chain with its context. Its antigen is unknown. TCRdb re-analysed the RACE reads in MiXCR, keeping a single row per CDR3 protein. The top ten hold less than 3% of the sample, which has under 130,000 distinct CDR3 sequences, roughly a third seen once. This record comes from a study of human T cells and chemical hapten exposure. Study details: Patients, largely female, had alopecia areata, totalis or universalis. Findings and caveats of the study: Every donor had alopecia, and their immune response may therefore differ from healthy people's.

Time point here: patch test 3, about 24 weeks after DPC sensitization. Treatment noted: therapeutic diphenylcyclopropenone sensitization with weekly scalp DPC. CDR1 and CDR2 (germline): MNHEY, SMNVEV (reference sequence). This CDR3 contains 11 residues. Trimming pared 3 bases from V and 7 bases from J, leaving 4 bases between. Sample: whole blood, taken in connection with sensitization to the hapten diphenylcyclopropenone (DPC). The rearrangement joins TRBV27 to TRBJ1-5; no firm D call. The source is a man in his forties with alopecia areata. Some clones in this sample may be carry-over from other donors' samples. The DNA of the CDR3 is TGTGCCAGCAGTTTCTCCCAGCCCCAGCATTTT. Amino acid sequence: CASSFSQPQHF.